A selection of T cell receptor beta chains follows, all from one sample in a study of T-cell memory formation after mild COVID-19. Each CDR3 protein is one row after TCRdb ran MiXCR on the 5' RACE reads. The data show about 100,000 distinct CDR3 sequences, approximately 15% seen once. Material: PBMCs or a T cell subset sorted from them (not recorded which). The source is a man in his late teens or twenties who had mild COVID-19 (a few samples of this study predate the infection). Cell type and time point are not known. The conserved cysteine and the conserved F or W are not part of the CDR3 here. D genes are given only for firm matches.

cdr3_aa: ASSFDSGPGGQF
j_call: TRBJ2-1
v_call: TRBV11-2
d_call: .

cdr3_aa: SVEGGFDGYT
j_call: TRBJ1-2
v_call: TRBV29-1
d_call: .

cdr3_aa: ASRPTNNNYEQY
j_call: TRBJ2-7
v_call: TRBV7-6
d_call: .

cdr3_aa: ASSPGQGFLTEAQY
j_call: TRBJ2-5
v_call: TRBV9
d_call: TRBD1

cdr3_aa: ASSQRTGGMVSGELI
j_call: TRBJ2-2
v_call: TRBV4-2
d_call: .

cdr3_aa: ASSLQNNEQF
j_call: TRBJ2-1
v_call: TRBV5-1
d_call: .

cdr3_aa: ASSQPWVGDSENIQY
j_call: TRBJ2-4
v_call: TRBV7-9
d_call: TRBD1

cdr3_aa: ASSPTGTALPAGNEKLF
j_call: TRBJ1-4
v_call: TRBV7-2
d_call: TRBD1

cdr3_aa: ASSFVRGYTGELF
j_call: TRBJ2-2
v_call: TRBV12-3/TRBV12-4
d_call: .

cdr3_aa: ASSLDGTKQY
j_call: TRBJ2-7
v_call: TRBV12-3/TRBV12-4
d_call: .

cdr3_aa: ASSLSPTRNNEQF
j_call: TRBJ2-1
v_call: TRBV7-3
d_call: .

cdr3_aa: ASSSPSGGSYEQY
j_call: TRBJ2-7
v_call: TRBV7-9
d_call: TRBD2